Listed here are 8 T cell receptor beta chains from one sample, sequenced in a study of shared T cell receptors in the human thymus. Data came from immunoSEQ multiplex PCR; TCRdb stores just in-frame clones and leaves some out. Among hundreds of thousands of clones listed, more than 75% were seen once. This same sample was also part of a study on human thymus T cells.

The sequenced sample consisted of thymocytes. The receptor source for this set is a boy under three years old with a congenital heart defect.

The chain is built from TRBV4-1 and TRBJ2-1; D possibly corresponds to TRBD2 (5 bases). Germline assignment: CDR1 MGHRA and CDR2 YSYEKL. The ends were cut back, 3 bases at V and 10 bases at J, with 16 bases in the middle. The CDR3 extends over 14 amino acids. The CDR3 DNA is TGCGCCAGCAGCCAGGAGGCCAACAACTGCGAGCAGTTCTTC. Amino acids: CASSQEANNCEQFF.

V and J are TRBV28 and TRBJ2-5; D is perhaps TRBD1 (5 bases). The CDR3 totals 16 residues. The germline CDR1 and CDR2 sequences are MDHEN and SYDVKM. V shed 6 bases and J shed 0 bases, with 17 bases lying between them. This CDR3 is CASRDKTPGDQETQYF. The DNA of the CDR3 is TGTGCCAGCAGGGACAAAACCCCTGGGGACCAAGAGACCCAGTACTTC.

This chain links TRBV19 with TRBJ2-2; 13 positions agree with TRBD2. This CDR3 comprises 17 residues. Germline V CDR1 and CDR2: LNHDA, SQIVND (reference sequence). J gave up 9 bases and V 5 bases, and 12 bases lay outside the gene matches. The chain's CDR3 is CASSSGLAGVAGWELFF. CDR3 bases: TGTGCCAGTAGTTCCGGACTAGCGGGAGTGGCGGGTTGGGAGCTGTTTTTT.

The chain has TRBV15 and TRBJ2-7, with 9 nucleotides matching TRBD1. The germline CDR1 and CDR2 sequences are LNHNV and YYDKDF (reference sequence). The CDR3 has 17 amino acids. V trimming: 0 bases; J trimming: 4 bases; junction bases outside the gene matches: 10. CDR3 bases: TGTGCCACCAGCAGAGAGCTGACGGGACAGGGTAAGTACGAGCAGTACTTC. Its protein product is CATSRELTGQGKYEQYF.

About this clone: Mismatch with germline at one junction end may stem from a read error. The chain combines TRBV5-4 with TRBJ2-7; possible D gene TRBD2, 5 bases. The CDR3 has 13 amino acids. Germline V gene data show CDR1 as SGHNT and CDR2 as YYREEE (reference sequence). CDR3 in amino acids: CASSPPRADRIHF. The DNA of the CDR3 is TGTGCCAGCAGCCCGCCGCGGGCGGACCGTATTCACTTC.

The chain combines TRBV4-1 with TRBJ2-6; 8 bases are a match to TRBD1. The germline gives CDR1 MGHRA, CDR2 YSYEKL. The ends lost 6 bases at V and 4 bases at J; junction bases unmatched: 14. CDR3 length equals 18 residues. The CDR3, as DNA: TGCGCCAGCAGTACCGATGGGGGCAGGGGGCACGGGGCCAACGTCCTGACTTTC. This sequence encodes CASSTDGGRGHGANVLTF.

The chain couples TRBV30 to TRBJ2-7, with D possibly matching TRBD1 (5 bases). CDR3 size: 17 residues. The V end was cut by 2 bases, the J end by 0 bases, with 20 bases between. The germline V gene has CDR1 GTSNPN and CDR2 SVGIG (reference sequence). CDR3: CAWSPGGDRMSSYEQYF. Here the CDR3 DNA reads TGTGCCTGGAGTCCAGGTGGAGACAGAATGAGCTCCTACGAGCAGTACTTC.

V is TRBV27 and J is TRBJ1-4; 8 bases line up with TRBD1. From germline, CDR1 is MNHEY and CDR2 SMNVEV (reference sequence). After removal of 6 bases from V and 8 bases from J, the junction contained 8 bases not matched to a gene. The CDR3 spans 14 residues. CDR3 in amino acids: CASRSQGEGEKLFF. CDR3 coding DNA: TGTGCCAGCAGGTCACAGGGGGAGGGGGAAAAACTGTTTTTT.